Below are 9 T cell receptor beta chains sequenced from a single sample in a study of blood T cell repertoires in COVID-19. The data were produced by immunoSEQ multiplex PCR, yet TCRdb's version contains in-frame clones alone and is incomplete. The table has some 180,000 clones, approximately 80% seen once. The material sequenced was peripheral blood. The receptors stem from a woman in her thirties or forties with COVID-19, enrolled during active disease.

The chain's CDR3 is CATSEPGQGRGAFF. CDR3 coding DNA: TGTGCCACCAGTGAACCGGGACAGGGACGAGGAGCTTTCTTT. The chain links TRBV24-1 to TRBJ1-1; TRBD1 aligns across 9 bases. Germline lookup yields CDR1 KGHDR and CDR2 SFDVKD. The CDR3 sequence is 14 residues long. Trimming cost V 4 bases and J 10 bases; bases outside gene matches: 9.

This clone appeared a single time. V usage is TRBV5-4 and J usage is TRBJ2-1, with 7 bases lining up with TRBD2. V lost 3 bases, J lost 2 bases, and 8 bases stayed unmatched. This CDR3 comprises 16 residues. Per the germline V gene, CDR1 is SGHNT and CDR2 is YYREEE (reference sequence). The CDR3 DNA follows: TGTGCCAGCAGCTATAGACTAGCACGTACCTACAATGAGCAGTTCTTC. This encodes CASSYRLARTYNEQFF.

This chain connects TRBV6-6 to TRBJ2-2; 11 positions match TRBD1. The ends lost 6 bases at V and 1 base at J; junction bases unmatched: 1. This CDR3 has 15 amino acids. The germline CDR1 and CDR2 sequences are MNHNY and SVGAGI (reference sequence). This CDR3 is CASRGTGGNTGELFF. The CDR3 bases are TGTGCCAGCAGAGGGACAGGGGGGAACACCGGGGAGCTGTTTTTT.

The rearrangement uses TRBV5-6 and TRBJ2-3, with 7 nucleotides matching TRBD1. V trimming: 2 bases; J trimming: 0 bases; junction bases outside the gene matches: 12. Germline lookup yields CDR1 SGHDT and CDR2 YYEEEE. The CDR3 contains 18 residues. CDR3 sequence: CASSFNWLKGASTDTQYF. The CDR3 DNA reads TGTGCCAGCAGCTTTAACTGGCTTAAGGGGGCTAGCACAGATACGCAGTATTTT.

This chain joins TRBV11-3 and TRBJ2-1; 8 bases align to TRBD1. The ends lost 5 bases at V and 6 bases at J; junction bases unmatched: 9. The CDR3 runs 15 residues. Germline V gives CDR1 SGHNT, CDR2 YENEEA. The CDR3 nucleotides are TGTGCCAGCAGCCGTACCGGGACAGGAGGCAATGAGCAGTTCTTC. The encoded protein is CASSRTGTGGNEQFF.

The chain carries TRBV18 and TRBJ2-3, with 10 nucleotides matching TRBD1. The V gene's germline CDR1 is KGHSH and CDR2 LQKENI. Unmatched junction bases numbered 11, after V lost 3 bases and J lost 2 bases. This CDR3 is built from 18 residues. CDR3: CASSPYSDRGLDTDTQYF. The CDR3 DNA reads TGTGCCAGCTCACCTTATTCGGACAGGGGGTTAGACACAGATACGCAGTATTTT.

The chain couples TRBV10-2 to TRBJ1-2, with a tentative D call TRBD1 (5 bases). V was pared by 7 bases and J by 8 bases, with 20 bases between. The CDR3 has 14 amino acids. CDR1 WSHSY and CDR2 SAAADI come from the germline V gene. The CDR3 loop is CASTDKGSWGGYTF. The CDR3 region has the DNA TGCGCCAGCACCGACAAGGGCTCGTGGGGCGGCTACACCTTC.

The V gene is TRBV30, the J gene TRBJ1-5; D not resolved. Trimming removed 0 bases from V and 5 bases from J, with 8 bases in between. Germline V gives CDR1 GTSNPN, CDR2 SVGIG (reference sequence). The CDR3 contains 13 residues. DNA for the CDR3: TGTGCCTGGAGTGTGGGAGTTGATCAGCCCCAGCATTTT. It is translated as CAWSVGVDQPQHF.

This clone was seen a few times. The chain combines TRBV5-1 with TRBJ2-5; D might be TRBD2 (6 bases). The germline V and J ends were trimmed by 4 bases and 5 bases, with 12 bases remaining between them. The germline V gene has CDR1 SGHRS and CDR2 YFSETQ. This CDR3 is 13 amino acids long. In nucleotides, the CDR3 is TGCGCCAGCAGCCGAACTAGCTCCGAGACCCAGTACTTC. This encodes CASSRTSSETQYF.